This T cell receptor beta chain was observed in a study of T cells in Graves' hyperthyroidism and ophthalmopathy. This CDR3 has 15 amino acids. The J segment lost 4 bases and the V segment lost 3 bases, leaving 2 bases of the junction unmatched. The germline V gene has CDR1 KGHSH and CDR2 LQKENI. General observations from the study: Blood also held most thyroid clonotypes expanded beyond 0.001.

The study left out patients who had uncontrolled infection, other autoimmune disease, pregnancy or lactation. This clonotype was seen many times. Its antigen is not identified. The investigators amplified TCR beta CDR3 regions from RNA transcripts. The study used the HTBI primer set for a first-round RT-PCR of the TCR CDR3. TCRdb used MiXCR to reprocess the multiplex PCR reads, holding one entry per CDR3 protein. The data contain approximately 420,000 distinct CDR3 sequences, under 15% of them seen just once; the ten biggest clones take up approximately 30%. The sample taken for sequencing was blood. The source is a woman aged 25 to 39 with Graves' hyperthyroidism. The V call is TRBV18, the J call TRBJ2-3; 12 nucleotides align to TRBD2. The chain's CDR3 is CASSPGLAGSDTQYF. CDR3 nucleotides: TGTGCCAGCTCACCCGGACTAGCGGGGTCAGATACGCAGTATTTT.